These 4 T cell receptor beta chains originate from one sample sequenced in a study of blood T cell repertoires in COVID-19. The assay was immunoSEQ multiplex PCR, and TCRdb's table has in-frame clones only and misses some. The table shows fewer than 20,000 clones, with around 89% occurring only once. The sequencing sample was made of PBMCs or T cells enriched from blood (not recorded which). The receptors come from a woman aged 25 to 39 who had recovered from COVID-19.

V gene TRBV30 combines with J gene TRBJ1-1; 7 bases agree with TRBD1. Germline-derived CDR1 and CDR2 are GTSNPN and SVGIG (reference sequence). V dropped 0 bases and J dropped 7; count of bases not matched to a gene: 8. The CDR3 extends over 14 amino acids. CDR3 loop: CAWSVSGTAHEAFF. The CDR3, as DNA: TGTGCCTGGAGTGTCTCTGGGACAGCTCATGAAGCTTTCTTT.

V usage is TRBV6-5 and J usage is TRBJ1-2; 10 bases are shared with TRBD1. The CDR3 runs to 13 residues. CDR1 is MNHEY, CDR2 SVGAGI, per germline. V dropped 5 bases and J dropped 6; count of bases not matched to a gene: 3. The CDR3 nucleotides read TGTGCCAGCAGTAGCGGGACAGGGGATGGCTACACCTTC. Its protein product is CASSSGTGDGYTF.

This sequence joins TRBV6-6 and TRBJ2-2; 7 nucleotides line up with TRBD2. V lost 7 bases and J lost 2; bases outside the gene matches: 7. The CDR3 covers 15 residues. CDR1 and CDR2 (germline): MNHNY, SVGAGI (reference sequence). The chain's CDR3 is CASTATSLNTGELFF. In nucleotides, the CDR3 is TGTGCCAGCACCGCGACTAGCTTAAACACCGGGGAGCTGTTTTTT.

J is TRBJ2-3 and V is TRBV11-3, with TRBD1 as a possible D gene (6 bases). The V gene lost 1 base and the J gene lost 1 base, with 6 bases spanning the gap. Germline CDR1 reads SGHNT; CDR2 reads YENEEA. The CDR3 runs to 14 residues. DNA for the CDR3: TGTGCCAGCAGCTTAGGACAGGGCACAGATACGCAGTATTTT. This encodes CASSLGQGTDTQYF.